This TCR beta chain stems from a study of cytomegalovirus exposure and HLA in healthy donors. General study findings and limits: The investigators catalogued 150 to 200 TCR beta chains as cytomegalovirus-associated.

Trimming took 8 bases from V and 5 from J; bases not matched to a gene: 8. The length of the CDR3 is 14 residues. Germline V gene data show CDR1 as PRHDT and CDR2 as FYEKMQ (reference sequence). This clone was observed once. The target antigen is unknown. The data were produced by immunoSEQ multiplex PCR, yet TCRdb's version contains in-frame clones alone and is incomplete. This table holds 250,000 to 350,000 clones, approximately 87% found once. The receptor's source is a woman younger than 35 in good health and CMV-seronegative. The source material was PBMCs. J is TRBJ2-2 and V is TRBV13, with 7 positions matching TRBD2. This CDR3 reads CASQTWGGTGELFF. CDR3 sequence (DNA): TGTGCCAGCCAAACGTGGGGGGGAACCGGGGAGCTGTTTTTT.